Shown below are 27 T cell receptor beta chains from a single sample sequenced in a study of blood T cell repertoires in COVID-19. Only in-frame clones appear in the TCRdb table, and some are missing; sequencing was by immunoSEQ multiplex PCR. The sample comprises 280,000 or so clones, roughly 91% of which are singletons, and roughly 2.9% rests with the top ten. The sequenced sample was PBMCs or T cells enriched from blood (not recorded which). The receptors here all came from a woman aged 45-59 years who had been exposed to COVID-19.

The sample holds a few counts of this clone. Other nucleotide sequences from this sample produce the same CDR3. This sequence joins TRBV5-1 and TRBJ2-5; 9 nucleotides match TRBD1. Losses at the gene ends were 4 bases for V and 2 bases for J; bases not matched to a gene: 3. The CDR3 extends over 14 amino acids. Germline CDR1 SGHRS, CDR2 YFSETQ. The CDR3 spells CASSLGQGQETQYF. The CDR3, as DNA: TGCGCCAGCAGCCTCGGACAGGGGCAAGAGACCCAGTACTTC.

The rearrangement joins TRBV28 to TRBJ2-2, with TRBD1 matching 10 bases. CDR3 length: 15 residues. Unmatched junction bases numbered 4, after V lost 4 bases and J lost 5 bases. Germline V gives CDR1 MDHEN, CDR2 SYDVKM. The CDR3 bases are TGTGCCAGCAGTTGGGACAGGGGAAGGACCGGGGAGCTGTTTTTT. This gives the protein CASSWDRGRTGELFF.

This chain links TRBV28 with TRBJ2-7; 9 positions match TRBD1. Germline CDR1 reads MDHEN; CDR2 reads SYDVKM. This CDR3 is built from 13 residues. The trim removed 6 bases at V and 6 bases at J, leaving 6 bases unmatched. This CDR3 is CASRGTGFVEQYF. The CDR3 DNA reads TGTGCCAGCAGGGGGACAGGGTTTGTCGAGCAGTACTTC.

This chain uses TRBV14 with TRBJ2-7; no clear D gene. Trimming removed 2 bases from V and 1 base from J, with 6 bases in between. The CDR3 is made up of 13 amino acids. Germline values: CDR1 SGHDN, CDR2 FVKESK. CDR3 in amino acids: CASSQLQSYEQYF. CDR3 coding DNA: TGTGCCAGCAGCCAATTGCAGTCCTACGAGCAGTACTTC.

A single count supports this clone. CDR3 residues: CASAGQSTNEKLFF. CDR3 sequence (DNA): TGTGCCAGCGCGGGACAGTCAACTAATGAAAAACTGTTTTTT. The chain employs TRBV6-5 and TRBJ1-4, with 7 positions matching TRBD1. Germline-derived CDR1 and CDR2 are MNHEY and SVGAGI. Losses at the gene ends were 8 bases for V and 0 bases for J; bases not matched to a gene: 3. CDR3 length equals 14 residues.

In nucleotides, the CDR3 is TGTGCCAGCAGGGTGGGGAACAGGGCTGAAGCTTTCTTT. This gives the protein CASRVGNRAEAFF. V usage is TRBV6-5 and J usage is TRBJ1-1, with a weak D call TRBD1 (6 bases). Trimming took 6 bases from V and 6 from J, leaving 14 bases between them. The CDR3 consists of 13 residues. CDR1 MNHEY and CDR2 SVGAGI come from the germline V gene.

The J gene is TRBJ2-3, the V gene TRBV3-1 (or the pseudogene TRBV3-2), with D maybe TRBD2 (6 bases). The CDR3 consists of 13 residues. V shed 1 base and J shed 8 bases, with 10 bases lying between them. Germline V gene data show CDR1 as LGHDT and CDR2 as YNNKEL (reference sequence). CDR3 sequence reads: CASSQGVGGTQYF. The CDR3 nucleotides read TGTGCCAGCAGCCAAGGGGTCGGGGGTACGCAGTATTTT.

This chain uses TRBV7-9 with TRBJ1-6; 7 bases match TRBD1. CDR1 is SEHNR, CDR2 FQNEAQ, per germline (reference sequence). This CDR3 spans 17 amino acids. The V gene end was trimmed by 4 bases and the J gene end by 0 bases; junction bases not matched to a gene: 6. CDR3 protein: CASSSGQSGSYNSPLHF. The CDR3 DNA sequence: TGTGCCAGCAGCTCGGGACAGAGCGGCTCCTATAATTCACCCCTCCACTTT.

The chain couples TRBV23-1 to TRBJ1-6; D may be TRBD1 (5 bases). TRBV23-1 belongs to the ORF category, with a function that is uncertain. This CDR3 spans 15 amino acids. V was shortened by 5 bases and J by 9 bases, with 17 bases between the two germline ends. The CDR3 bases are TGCGCCAGCAGTAGGACCGGGACTAGTAGTTCACCCCTCCACTTT. Translated, it gives CASSRTGTSSSPLHF.

This rearrangement joins TRBV5-1 to TRBJ1-1; a possible D gene is TRBD1 (5 bases). CDR1 SGHRS and CDR2 YFSETQ come from the germline V gene. Trimming removed 2 bases at V and 0 bases at J, with 14 bases between. The CDR3 runs to 16 residues. CDR3 in DNA: TGCGCCAGCAGCTTCCAACGACAGAGCATGAACACTGAAGCTTTCTTT. Protein sequence: CASSFQRQSMNTEAFF.

The chain employs TRBV13 and TRBJ1-4; perhaps TRBD1 as D (6 bases). Germline V gives CDR1 PRHDT, CDR2 FYEKMQ (reference sequence). This CDR3 spans 17 amino acids. Trimming removed 5 bases from V and 6 bases from J, with 22 bases in between. The CDR3 DNA reads as TGTGCCAGCAGCCCTAAAACCAACGGGGGGCGAGATGAAAAACTGTTTTTT. Translated: CASSPKTNGGRDEKLFF.

The CDR3: CAWSAGYGNQPQHF. For the CDR3, the DNA is TGTGCCTGGAGCGCAGGGTATGGCAATCAGCCCCAGCATTTT. This rearrangement joins TRBV30 to TRBJ1-5; possible D gene TRBD1, 5 bases. The CDR3 loop spans 14 amino acids. Germline CDR1 reads GTSNPN; CDR2 reads SVGIG (reference sequence). V was shortened by 3 bases and J by 2 bases, with 11 bases between the two germline ends.

Note on this clone: The limits of the CDR3 on the DNA are not certain, so only TCRdb's listed CDR3 is given. The chain's CDR3 is CASGWGGGAPFF. The chain uses TRBV4-2 and TRBJ2-1; TRBD2 is the table's D call, not checked against the DNA. Per germline, CDR1 LGHNA and CDR2 YNFKEQ. Including both end residues, the CDR3 is 12 amino acids long.

The CDR3 bases are TGTGCCAGCAGCTTGGGTCCAGGCCCCAGCTCTGGAAACACCATATATTTT. It translates to CASSLGPGPSSGNTIYF. The V call is TRBV5-6, the J call TRBJ1-3, with no clear D. Looked up from germline, CDR1 is SGHDT and CDR2 is YYEEEE. The CDR3 runs 17 residues. The ends were cut back, 0 bases at V and 0 bases at J, with 13 bases in the middle.

The rearrangement uses TRBV18 and TRBJ2-7, with 7 bases that match TRBD1. The CDR3 has 13 residues. From germline, CDR1 is KGHSH and CDR2 LQKENI. The junction had 6 bases not matched to a gene; V was cut back by 4 bases and J by 6 bases. The CDR3 is CASSLDRVVEQYF. In DNA, the CDR3 is TGTGCCAGCTCACTAGACAGGGTGGTCGAGCAGTACTTC. Full variable domain (remainder filled in from reference TRBV18 and TRBJ2-7): NAGVMQNPRHLVRRRGQEARLRCSPMKGHSHVYWYRQLPEEGLKFMVYLQKENIIDESGMPKERFSAEFPKEGPSILRIQQVVRGDSAAYFCASSLDRVVEQYFGPGTRLTVT.

The chain recombines TRBV5-6 with TRBJ2-2; D unresolved. This CDR3 contains 15 residues. Germline V gene data show CDR1 as SGHDT and CDR2 as YYEEEE. V was cut by 5 bases and J by 3 bases, with 14 bases left in between. CDR3: CASSVDGVYTGELFF. The CDR3 DNA reads as TGTGCCAGCAGTGTCGACGGAGTGTACACCGGGGAGCTGTTTTTT. The full variable domain, completed using reference TRBV5-6 and TRBJ2-2, is DAGVTQSPTHLIKTRGQQVTLRCSPKSGHDTVSWYQQALGQGPQFIFQYYEEEERQRGNFPDRFSGHQFPNYSSELNVNALLLGDSALYLCASSVDGVYTGELFFGEGSRLTVL.

This rearrangement joins TRBV5-1 to TRBJ2-5; no definite D call. From germline, CDR1 is SGHRS and CDR2 YFSETQ. V shed 0 bases and J shed 2 bases, with 8 bases lying between them. CDR3 length: 14 amino acids. The CDR3: CASSLGASQETQYF. As DNA, the CDR3 is TGCGCCAGCAGCTTGGGTGCCAGTCAAGAGACCCAGTACTTC.

This clone showed up just once. The chain is built from TRBV5-1 and TRBJ2-7; 7 bases are a match to TRBD1. Germline-derived CDR1 and CDR2 are SGHRS and YFSETQ. This CDR3 has 15 amino acids. Losses at the gene ends were 3 bases for V and 6 bases for J; bases not matched to a gene: 12. The CDR3 loop is CASSSSGTALREQYF. The CDR3 DNA sequence: TGCGCCAGCAGCTCTTCCGGGACAGCCCTCCGCGAGCAGTACTTC. Combining the CDR3 with reference TRBV5-1 and TRBJ2-7 gives the whole variable domain KAGVTQTPRYLIKTRGQQVTLSCSPISGHRSVSWYQQTPGQGLQFLFEYFSETQRNKGNFPGRFSGRQFSNSRSEMNVSTLELGDSALYLCASSSSGTALREQYFGPGTRLTVT.

The V gene is TRBV29-1, the J gene TRBJ1-2; weak D call: TRBD1 (6 bases). V lost 5 bases and J lost 2, with 15 bases in between. From germline, CDR1 is SQVTM and CDR2 ANQGSEA. This CDR3 is 14 amino acids long. The CDR3 here is CSVSRGTGNYGYTF. CDR3 DNA: TGCAGCGTTTCCCGAGGAACAGGGAACTATGGCTACACCTTC.

This chain uses TRBV19 with TRBJ1-2, with 9 bases identical to TRBD1. The CDR3 covers 14 residues. With V trimmed by 5 bases and J by 9 bases, 10 bases remained unmatched. Germline CDR1 is LNHDA and CDR2 is SQIVND (reference sequence). CDR3 in DNA: TGTGCCAGTAGTCACGGGACAGGGCAATTGAGCTACACCTTC. Translation gives CASSHGTGQLSYTF.

This chain joins TRBV11-2 and TRBJ1-3; 9 positions match TRBD1. CDR1 SGHAT and CDR2 FQNNGV come from the germline V gene. The CDR3 runs to 15 residues. V was clipped by 5 bases and J by 9 bases; unmatched bases: 11. The CDR3 DNA reads TGTGCCAGCAGCCCAGGGACAGGGAGGTTTGGCACCATATATTTT. Protein: CASSPGTGRFGTIYF.

This chain uses TRBV4-1 with TRBJ1-2, with TRBD1 matching 8 bases. The CDR3 spans 16 residues. Germline V gene lookup returns CDR1 MGHRA and CDR2 YSYEKL. J was trimmed by 4 bases and V by 4 bases; bases with no gene match: 11. The CDR3 loop is CASSPRPGQALYGYTF. The DNA for the CDR3 is TGCGCCAGCAGCCCTCGTCCGGGACAGGCTCTCTATGGCTACACCTTC.

The V and J genes are TRBV3-1 (or the pseudogene TRBV3-2) and TRBJ1-6, with unresolved D. This CDR3 has 17 residues. Germline loops: CDR1 LGHDT, CDR2 YNNKEL (reference sequence). V lost 0 bases, J lost 8 bases, and 17 bases lay in between. CDR3 DNA: TGTGCCAGCAGCCAAGAGGGTGCGAGACTCACGGATTCACCCCTCCACTTT. As protein: CASSQEGARLTDSPLHF.

V usage is TRBV12-5 and J usage is TRBJ2-2; TRBD2 might be the D (6 bases). Trimming pared 3 bases from V and 2 bases from J, leaving 7 bases between. This CDR3 is 14 amino acids long. Germline CDR1 and CDR2: LGHNT and FRNRAP. The CDR3 coding sequence is TGTGCTAGTGGTTTCGGGGGAAACACCGGGGAGCTGTTTTTT. Its translation is CASGFGGNTGELFF.

The V and J genes are TRBV7-9 and TRBJ1-1, with 8 bases lining up with TRBD1. The germline CDR1 and CDR2 sequences are SEHNR and FQNEAQ (reference sequence). Trimming removed 5 bases from V and 4 bases from J; junction bases left unmatched: 6. The CDR3 extends over 14 amino acids. CDR3 in DNA: TGTGCCAGCAGCGCCCCCGACAGGGGCACTGAAGCTTTCTTT. Encoded protein: CASSAPDRGTEAFF.

This chain connects TRBV28 to TRBJ1-2, with 8 nucleotides matching TRBD1. The ends lost 9 bases at V and 7 bases at J; junction bases unmatched: 10. This CDR3 comprises 13 residues. Germline-derived CDR1 and CDR2 are MDHEN and SYDVKM. As DNA, the CDR3 is TGTGCCAGTGATGGACAGGGTTTGTTTGGCTACACCTTC. Protein product: CASDGQGLFGYTF.

The gene calls are TRBV12-3 or TRBV12-4 and TRBJ2-7, with D possibly matching TRBD1 (5 bases). This CDR3 has 11 residues. Trimming shortened V by 5 bases and J by 12 bases, and 14 bases separated the two germline ends. CDR3 coding DNA: TGTGCCAGCAGTCAGGGAAGAGAACGGTACTTC. Amino acid sequence: CASSQGRERYF.